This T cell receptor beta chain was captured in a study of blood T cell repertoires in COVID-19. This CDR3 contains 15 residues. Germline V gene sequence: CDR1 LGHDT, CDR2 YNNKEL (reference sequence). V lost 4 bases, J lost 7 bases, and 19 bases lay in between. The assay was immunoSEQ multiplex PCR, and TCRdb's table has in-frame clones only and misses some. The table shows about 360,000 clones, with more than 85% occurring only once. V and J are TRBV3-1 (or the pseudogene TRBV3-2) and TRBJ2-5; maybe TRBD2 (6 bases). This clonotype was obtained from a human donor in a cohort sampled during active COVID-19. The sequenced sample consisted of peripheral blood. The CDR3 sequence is CASSRNHRDLGTQYF. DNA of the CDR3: TGTGCCAGCAGCCGGAACCACCGGGACTTGGGGACCCAGTACTTC.